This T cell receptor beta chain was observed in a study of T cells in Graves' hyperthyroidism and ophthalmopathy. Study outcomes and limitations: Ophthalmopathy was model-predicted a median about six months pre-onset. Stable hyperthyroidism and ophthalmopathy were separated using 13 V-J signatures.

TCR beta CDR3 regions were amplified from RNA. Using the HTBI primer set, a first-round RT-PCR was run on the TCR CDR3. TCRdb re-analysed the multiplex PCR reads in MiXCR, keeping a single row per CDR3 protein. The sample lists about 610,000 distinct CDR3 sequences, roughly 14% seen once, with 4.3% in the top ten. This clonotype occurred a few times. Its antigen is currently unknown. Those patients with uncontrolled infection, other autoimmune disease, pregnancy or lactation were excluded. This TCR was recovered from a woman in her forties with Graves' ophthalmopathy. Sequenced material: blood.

In DNA, the CDR3 is TGTGCCAGCAGCTCCCATTCGACCTCCTATGGCTACACCTTC. Protein sequence: CASSSHSTSYGYTF. The V call is TRBV11-3, the J call TRBJ1-2; no clear D gene. The CDR3 loop spans 14 amino acids. V dropped 4 bases and J dropped 4 bases, with 13 bases sitting between them. Germline assignment: CDR1 SGHNT and CDR2 YENEEA.